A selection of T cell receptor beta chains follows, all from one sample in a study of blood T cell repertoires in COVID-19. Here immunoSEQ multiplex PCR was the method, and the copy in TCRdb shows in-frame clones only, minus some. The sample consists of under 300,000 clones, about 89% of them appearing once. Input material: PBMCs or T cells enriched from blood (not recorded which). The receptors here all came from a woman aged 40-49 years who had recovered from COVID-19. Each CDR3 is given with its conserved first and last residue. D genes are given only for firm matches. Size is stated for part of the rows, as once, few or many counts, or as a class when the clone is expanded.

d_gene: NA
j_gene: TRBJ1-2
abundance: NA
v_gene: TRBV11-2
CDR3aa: CASSPRGIGQASGGYTF
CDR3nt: TGTGCCAGCAGCCCCCGGGGAATAGGGCAGGCATCTGGAGGCTACACCTTC

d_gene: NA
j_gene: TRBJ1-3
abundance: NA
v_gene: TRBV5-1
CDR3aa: CASSFLGMSAGNTIYF
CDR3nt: TGCGCCAGCAGCTTCCTAGGTATGTCTGCTGGAAACACCATATATTTT

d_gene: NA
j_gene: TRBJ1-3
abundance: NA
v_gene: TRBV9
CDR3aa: CASSDEDRTSRGNTIYF
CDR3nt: TGTGCCAGCAGCGACGAAGACAGGACCTCAAGAGGAAACACCATATATTTT

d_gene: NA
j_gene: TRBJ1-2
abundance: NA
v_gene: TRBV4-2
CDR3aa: CASSHPDTSYTF
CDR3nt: TGTGCCAGCAGTCACCCGGACACCAGCTACACCTTC

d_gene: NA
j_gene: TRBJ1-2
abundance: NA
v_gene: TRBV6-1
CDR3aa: CASSDQSRTGGYGYTF
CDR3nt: TGTGCCAGCAGTGATCAGTCCCGTACGGGGGGCTATGGCTACACCTTC

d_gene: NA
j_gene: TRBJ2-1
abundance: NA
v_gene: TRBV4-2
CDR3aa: CASSQDLSGPEQFF
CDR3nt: TGTGCCAGCAGCCAAGATCTTAGCGGACCTGAGCAGTTCTTC

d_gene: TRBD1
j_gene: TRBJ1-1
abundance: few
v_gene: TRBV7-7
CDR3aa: CASSPGTGVGNTEAFF
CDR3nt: TGTGCTAGCAGCCCCGGGACAGGGGTAGGGAACACTGAAGCTTTCTTT

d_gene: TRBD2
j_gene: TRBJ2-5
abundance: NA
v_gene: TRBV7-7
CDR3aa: CASSPPGLGGSQETQYF
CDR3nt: TGTGCTAGCAGCCCCCCGGGTCTCGGCGGGAGCCAAGAGACCCAGTACTTC

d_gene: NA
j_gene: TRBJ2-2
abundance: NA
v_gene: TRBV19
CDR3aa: CASSPTSLGELFF
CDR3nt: TGTGCCAGTAGTCCAACTAGCCTCGGGGAGCTGTTTTTT

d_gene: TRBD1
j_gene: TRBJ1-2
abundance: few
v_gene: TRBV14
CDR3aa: CASSPQGGANYGYTF
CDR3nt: TGTGCCAGCAGCCCTCAGGGGGGAGCTAACTATGGCTACACCTTC

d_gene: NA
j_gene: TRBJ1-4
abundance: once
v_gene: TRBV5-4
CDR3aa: CASSLGGATNEKLFF
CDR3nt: TGTGCCAGCAGCTTGGGCGGTGCAACTAATGAAAAACTGTTTTTT

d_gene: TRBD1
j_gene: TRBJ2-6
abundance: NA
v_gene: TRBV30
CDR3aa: CAWSRDGQGYGANVLTF
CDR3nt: TGTGCCTGGAGTCGCGACGGACAGGGCTATGGGGCCAACGTCCTGACTTTC

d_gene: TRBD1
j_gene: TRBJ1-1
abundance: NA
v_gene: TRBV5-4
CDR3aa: CASSFAGQGHTEAFF
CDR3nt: TGTGCCAGCAGCTTTGCTGGACAGGGTCACACTGAAGCTTTCTTT

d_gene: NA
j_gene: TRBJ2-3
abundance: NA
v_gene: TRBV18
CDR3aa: CASSPIDTHATDTQYF
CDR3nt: TGTGCCAGCTCACCTATTGACACGCACGCCACAGATACGCAGTATTTT

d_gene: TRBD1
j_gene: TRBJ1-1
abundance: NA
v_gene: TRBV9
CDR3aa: CASSATGGTNTEAFF
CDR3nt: TGTGCCAGCAGCGCTACAGGGGGCACGAACACTGAAGCTTTCTTT

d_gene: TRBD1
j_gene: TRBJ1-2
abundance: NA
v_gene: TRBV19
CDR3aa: CASSRQGKSGYTF
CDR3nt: TGTGCCAGTAGTAGACAGGGGAAGTCTGGCTACACCTTC

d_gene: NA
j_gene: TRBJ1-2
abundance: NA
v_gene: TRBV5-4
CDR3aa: CASSLAGNGYTF
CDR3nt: TGTGCCAGCAGCTTGGCCGGGAATGGCTACACCTTC

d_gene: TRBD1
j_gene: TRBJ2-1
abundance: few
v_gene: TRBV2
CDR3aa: CASSKLDRPGDEQFF
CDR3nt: TGTGCCAGCAGTAAACTGGACAGGCCGGGCGATGAGCAGTTCTTC

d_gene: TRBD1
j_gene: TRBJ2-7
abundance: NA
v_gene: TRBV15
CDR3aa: CATSSAYGQGNSYEQYF
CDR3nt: TGTGCCACCAGCAGCGCTTACGGACAGGGGAATTCCTACGAGCAGTACTTC

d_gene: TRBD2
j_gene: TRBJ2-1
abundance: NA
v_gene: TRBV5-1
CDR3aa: CASSLTLAGSYNEQFF
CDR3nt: TGCGCCAGCAGCTTAACACTAGCGGGATCCTACAATGAGCAGTTCTTC

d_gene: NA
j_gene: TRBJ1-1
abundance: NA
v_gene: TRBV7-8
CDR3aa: CASSLVAGGITEAFF
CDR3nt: TGTGCCAGCAGCTTAGTCGCCGGGGGTATCACTGAAGCTTTCTTT

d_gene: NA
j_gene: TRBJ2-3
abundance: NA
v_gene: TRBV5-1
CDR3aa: CASSLGAGPNEGDTQYF
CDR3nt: TGCGCCAGCAGCTTGGGGGCGGGGCCGAACGAAGGGGATACGCAGTATTTT

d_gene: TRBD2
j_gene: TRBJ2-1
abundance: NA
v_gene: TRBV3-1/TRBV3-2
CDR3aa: CASSQDLTSGKYNEQFF
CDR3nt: TGTGCCAGCAGCCAAGACCTAACTAGCGGGAAATACAATGAGCAGTTCTTC

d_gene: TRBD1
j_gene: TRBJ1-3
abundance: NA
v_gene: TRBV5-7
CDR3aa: CASSWRRQGGNTIYF
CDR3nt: TGTGCCAGCAGCTGGCGACGACAGGGGGGAAACACCATATATTTT

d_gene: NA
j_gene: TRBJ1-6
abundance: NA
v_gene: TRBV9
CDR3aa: CASSPDSYNSPLHF
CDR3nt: TGTGCCAGCAGCCCAGACAGTTATAATTCACCCCTCCACTTT

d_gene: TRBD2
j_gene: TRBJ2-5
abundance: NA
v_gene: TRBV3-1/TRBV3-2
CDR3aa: CASSPGLAGRETQYF
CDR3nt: TGTGCCAGCAGCCCCGGGCTAGCGGGGAGGGAGACCCAGTACTTC

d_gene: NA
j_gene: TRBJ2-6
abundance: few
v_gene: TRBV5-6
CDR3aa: CASSRSSGSFNVLTF
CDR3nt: TGTGCCAGCAGCAGAAGTTCGGGATCTTTTAACGTCCTGACTTTC

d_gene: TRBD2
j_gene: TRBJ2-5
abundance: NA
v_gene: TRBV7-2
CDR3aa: CASSLSAGGAGGETQYF
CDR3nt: TGTGCCAGCAGCTTATCGGCTGGTGGCGCGGGGGGGGAGACCCAGTACTTC

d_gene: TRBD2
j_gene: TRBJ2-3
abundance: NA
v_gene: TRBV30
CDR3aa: CAWSSLAGGRDTQYF
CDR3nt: TGTGCCTGGAGTTCACTAGCGGGAGGGAGAGATACGCAGTATTTT

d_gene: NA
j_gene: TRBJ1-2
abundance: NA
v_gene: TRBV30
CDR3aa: CAWSVGRKAGVSYGYTF
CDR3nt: TGTGCCTGGAGTGTAGGACGAAAGGCAGGGGTTAGTTATGGCTACACCTTC

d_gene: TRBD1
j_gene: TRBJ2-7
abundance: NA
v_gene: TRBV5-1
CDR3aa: CASSPRQGASEQYF
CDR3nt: TGCGCCAGCAGCCCCCGACAGGGGGCGAGCGAGCAGTACTTC

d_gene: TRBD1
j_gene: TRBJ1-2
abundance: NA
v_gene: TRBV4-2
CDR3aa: CASSPSRDSNYGYTF
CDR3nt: TGTGCCAGCAGCCCCTCACGGGACAGTAACTATGGCTACACCTTC

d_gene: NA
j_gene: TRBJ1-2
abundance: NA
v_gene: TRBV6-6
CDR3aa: CASSTDGDYGYTF
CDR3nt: TGTGCCAGCAGTACCGACGGAGACTATGGCTACACCTTC

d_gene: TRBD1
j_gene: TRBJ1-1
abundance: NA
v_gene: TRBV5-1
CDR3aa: CASSIQGVRTEAFF
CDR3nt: TGCGCCAGCAGCATACAGGGGGTGAGAACTGAAGCTTTCTTT

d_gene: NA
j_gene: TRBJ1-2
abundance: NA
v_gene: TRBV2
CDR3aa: CASSRQRIYGYTF
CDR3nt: TGTGCCAGCAGTCGGCAGCGTATCTATGGCTACACCTTC

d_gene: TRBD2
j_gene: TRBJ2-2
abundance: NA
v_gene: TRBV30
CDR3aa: CAWSGLAGSGELFF
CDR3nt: TGTGCCTGGAGTGGGCTAGCGGGATCCGGGGAGCTGTTTTTT

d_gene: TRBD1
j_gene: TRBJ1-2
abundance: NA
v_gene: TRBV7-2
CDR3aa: CASTAGGYGYTF
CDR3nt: TGTGCCAGCACGGCAGGGGGCTATGGCTACACCTTC

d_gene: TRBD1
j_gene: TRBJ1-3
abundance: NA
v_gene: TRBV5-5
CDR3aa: CASSWDSFSDTIYF
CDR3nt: TGTGCCAGCAGCTGGGACAGCTTTTCTGACACCATATATTTT

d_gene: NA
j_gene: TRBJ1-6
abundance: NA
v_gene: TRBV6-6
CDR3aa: CASFSTGVNSPLHF
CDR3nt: TGTGCCAGCTTTTCGACAGGAGTAAATTCACCCCTCCACTTT

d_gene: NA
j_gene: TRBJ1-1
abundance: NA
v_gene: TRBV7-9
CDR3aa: CASSDLGQNTEAFF
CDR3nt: TGTGCCAGCAGCGACCTCGGACAGAACACTGAAGCTTTCTTT

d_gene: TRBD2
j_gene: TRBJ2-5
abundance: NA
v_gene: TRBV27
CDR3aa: CASKRLLAEQETQYF
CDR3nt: TGTGCCAGCAAGCGACTCCTAGCGGAACAAGAGACCCAGTACTTC

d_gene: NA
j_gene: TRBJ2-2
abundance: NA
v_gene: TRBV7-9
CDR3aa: CASSLVASHAGELFF
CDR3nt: TGTGCCAGCAGCTTAGTAGCTAGCCATGCCGGGGAGCTGTTTTTT

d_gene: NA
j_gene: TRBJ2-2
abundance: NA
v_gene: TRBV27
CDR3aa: CASSLSRWGYTGELFF
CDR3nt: TGTGCCAGCAGTTTATCGCGTTGGGGCTACACCGGGGAGCTGTTTTTT

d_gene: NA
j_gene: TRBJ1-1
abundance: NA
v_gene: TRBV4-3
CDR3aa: CASSQSAREPTEAFF
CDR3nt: TGCGCCAGCAGCCAATCCGCGCGGGAACCCACTGAAGCTTTCTTT

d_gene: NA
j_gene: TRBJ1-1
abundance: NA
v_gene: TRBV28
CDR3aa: CASIPSGGGRTEAFF
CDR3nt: TGTGCCAGCATCCCTTCGGGGGGGGGCCGAACTGAAGCTTTCTTT

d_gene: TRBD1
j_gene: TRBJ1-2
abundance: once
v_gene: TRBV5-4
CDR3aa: CASSLVGTGEGATF
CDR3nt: TGTGCCAGCAGCTTGGTTGGGACAGGGGAAGGTGCCACCTTC